Each of the 28 T cell receptor beta chains below was sequenced from the same sample in a study of blood T cell repertoires in COVID-19. Profiled with immunoSEQ multiplex PCR; TCRdb holds only in-frame clones, not every one. In the table there are around 99,000 clones, roughly 90% of which are singletons. Material for sequencing was peripheral blood. The receptors come from a man between 35 and 55 years old with active or convalescent COVID-19.

The V call is TRBV6-5, the J call TRBJ2-2; TRBD1 is a possible D gene (5 bases). The CDR3 totals 11 residues. CDR1 is MNHEY, CDR2 SVGAGI, per germline. The V end lost 6 bases, the J end lost 14 bases, and 13 bases lay between the germline ends. CDR3 sequence reads: CASRHDWGLFF. In DNA form, the CDR3 reads TGTGCCAGCAGACATGACTGGGGCCTGTTTTTT.

J is TRBJ1-4 and V is TRBV30, with D possibly matching TRBD1 (6 bases). The V end lost 3 bases, the J end lost 3 bases, and 8 bases lay between the germline ends. The CDR3 has 13 amino acids. The germline gives CDR1 GTSNPN, CDR2 SVGIG (reference sequence). CDR3 protein: CAWRRQANEKLFF. The CDR3 DNA reads as TGTGCCTGGAGGAGACAGGCTAATGAAAAACTGTTTTTT.

This clone came up once. The genes are TRBV3-1 (or the pseudogene TRBV3-2) and TRBJ1-5; TRBD1 matches 8 bases. The V gene end was trimmed by 5 bases and the J gene end by 4 bases; junction bases not matched to a gene: 7. Per the germline V gene, CDR1 is LGHDT and CDR2 is YNNKEL (reference sequence). This CDR3 has 15 amino acids. The CDR3, as DNA: TGTGCCAGCAGCTACCGGGACAGGACGAATCAGCCCCAGCATTTT. Its protein is CASSYRDRTNQPQHF.

This sequence joins TRBV5-1 and TRBJ1-2; D not resolved. The CDR3 extends over 12 amino acids. Germline V gives CDR1 SGHRS, CDR2 YFSETQ. V was trimmed by 4 bases and J by 5 bases, leaving 9 bases between them. CDR3 in amino acids: CASSVRSYGYTF. In nucleotides, the CDR3 is TGCGCCAGCAGCGTTAGATCTTATGGCTACACCTTC.

The CDR3 here is CASSEQGLPNTGELFF. The CDR3 bases are TGTGCCAGCAGTGAACAGGGATTGCCGAACACCGGGGAGCTGTTTTTT. V and J are TRBV2 and TRBJ2-2, with a tentative D call TRBD1 (5 bases). The CDR3 length is 16 residues. The V and J ends lost 2 bases and 0 bases respectively, with 10 bases between them. Germline values: CDR1 SNHLY, CDR2 FYNNEI.

This sequence joins TRBV7-9 and TRBJ1-1; D might be TRBD1 (5 bases). The CDR3 extends over 15 amino acids. V was clipped by 1 base and J by 0 bases, with 9 bases between them. Germline CDR1 SEHNR, CDR2 FQNEAQ (reference sequence). The CDR3 DNA is TGTGCCAGCAGCTTAGTGGGGGGGTTGAACACTGAAGCTTTCTTT. Translated, it gives CASSLVGGLNTEAFF.

The chain combines TRBV7-2 with TRBJ1-2; no firm D call. This CDR3 has 14 amino acids. V lost 5 bases, J lost 2 bases, and 12 bases lay in between. In germline, CDR1 is SGHTA, CDR2 FQGNSA. The CDR3 DNA reads as TGTGCCAGCAGCCCGGGCAGACTAAACTATGGCTACACCTTC. This codes for CASSPGRLNYGYTF. Supplemented by reference TRBV7-2 and TRBJ1-2, the full variable domain reads GAGVSQSPSNKVTEKGKDVELRCDPISGHTALYWYRQSLGQGLEFLIYFQGNSAPDKSGLPSDRFSAERTGGSVSTLTIQRTQQEDSAVYLCASSPGRLNYGYTFGSGTRLTVV.

The chain employs TRBV10-3 and TRBJ1-6, with 11 nucleotides matching TRBD1. The CDR3 contains 15 residues. Germline CDR1 ENHRY, CDR2 SYGVKD. With 11 bases clipped from V and 7 bases from J, the junction kept 10 bases outside the gene matches. CDR3 DNA: TGTGCCGTCGGACAGGGGGCTAATGTGAATTCACCCCTCCACTTT. Its protein is CAVGQGANVNSPLHF.

This clone was seen a few times. The rearrangement joins TRBV15 to TRBJ2-3; D is perhaps TRBD2 (5 bases). Germline V gene data show CDR1 as LNHNV and CDR2 as YYDKDF (reference sequence). Trimming removed 7 bases at V and 3 bases at J, with 14 bases between. The CDR3 totals 14 residues. The CDR3 DNA is TGTGCCACCAAAGCTAGCTCAAATACAGATACGCAGTATTTT. Translated, it gives CATKASSNTDTQYF.

The rearrangement joins TRBV5-1 to TRBJ2-3, with 12 bases lining up with TRBD1. The CDR3 has 18 residues. Germline V gene sequence: CDR1 SGHRS, CDR2 YFSETQ. The V gene end was trimmed by 0 bases and the J gene end by 4 bases; junction bases not matched to a gene: 9. The CDR3 DNA follows: TGCGCCAGCAGCTTGGCAGGAAAGGGACAGGGGGCACCAGATACGCAGTATTTT. It is translated as CASSLAGKGQGAPDTQYF. The full variable domain, rest sourced from reference TRBV5-1 and TRBJ2-3, is KAGVTQTPRYLIKTRGQQVTLSCSPISGHRSVSWYQQTPGQGLQFLFEYFSETQRNKGNFPGRFSGRQFSNSRSEMNVSTLELGDSALYLCASSLAGKGQGAPDTQYFGPGTRLTVL.

The chain has TRBV6-2 or TRBV6-3 and TRBJ1-6; the D gene is possibly TRBD1 (6 bases). This CDR3 contains 14 residues. V was cut by 5 bases and J by 10 bases, with 15 bases left in between. Germline CDR1 MNHEY, CDR2 SVGEGT. The CDR3 here is CASSRTRQESPLHF. The DNA of the CDR3 is TGTGCCAGCAGTCGGACCCGACAGGAGTCACCCCTCCACTTT.

This clone has just a few counts. The CDR3 sequence is CASSSRVTPPAGDQFF. The CDR3 nucleotides read TGTGCCAGCAGCTCCCGCGTCACGCCCCCAGCGGGAGACCAGTTCTTC. The chain joins TRBV7-2 to TRBJ2-1, with 8 bases identical to TRBD2. The CDR3 sequence is 16 residues long. The trim removed 4 bases at V and 13 bases at J, leaving 18 bases unmatched. Germline V gives CDR1 SGHTA, CDR2 FQGNSA.

This rearrangement joins TRBV4-3 to TRBJ2-7; 9 nucleotides agree with TRBD2. This CDR3 has 15 residues. The ends lost 4 bases at V and 3 bases at J; junction bases unmatched: 7. The germline gives CDR1 LGHNA, CDR2 YSLEER. CDR3 nucleotides: TGCGCCAGCAGCCGAACGACTAGCGGCATCTACGAGCAGTACTTC. Protein sequence: CASSRTTSGIYEQYF.

The rearrangement links TRBV13 to TRBJ2-6, with TRBD1 matching 9 bases. Germline CDR1 reads PRHDT; CDR2 reads FYEKMQ (reference sequence). The CDR3 covers 15 residues. With V trimmed by 8 bases and J by 4 bases, 6 bases remained unmatched. For the CDR3, the DNA is TGTGCCAGCTGTGACAGGGGGTCGGGGGCCAACGTCCTGACTTTC. This translates into CASCDRGSGANVLTF.

This clone was seen just once. The genes are TRBV28 and TRBJ1-2; D is undetermined. V was cut by 8 bases and J by 3 bases, with 16 bases left in between. The CDR3 covers 14 residues. Germline V gene data show CDR1 as MDHEN and CDR2 as SYDVKM. CDR3 sequence reads: CASGGGLRDYGYTF. In DNA form, the CDR3 reads TGTGCCAGCGGCGGCGGACTCCGGGACTATGGCTACACCTTC.

The CDR3 bases are TGTGCCAGCAGTGAAGCGCCCGGGAACGGCTACACCTTC. Protein: CASSEAPGNGYTF. The chain recombines TRBV6-1 with TRBJ1-2, with D uncertain. Trimming removed 0 bases from V and 8 bases from J, with 10 bases in between. Per the germline V gene, CDR1 is MNHNS and CDR2 is SASEGT. The CDR3 loop spans 13 amino acids.

This clone was counted a few times. This chain joins TRBV7-3 and TRBJ1-5; D is perhaps TRBD1 (5 bases). The CDR3 length is 13 residues. With 5 bases removed from V and 3 bases from J, the gap between germline ends came to 8 bases. Germline V gene lookup returns CDR1 SGHTA and CDR2 FQGTGA. The CDR3 bases are TGTGCCAGCAGCAGACAGCTCAATCAGCCCCAGCATTTT. This translates into CASSRQLNQPQHF.

This clone was found once. The genes are TRBV6-2 or TRBV6-3 and TRBJ2-7; D uncertain. Germline V lookup: CDR1 MNHEY, CDR2 SVGEGT. V dropped 2 bases and J dropped 0 bases, with 11 bases sitting between them. This CDR3 is 15 amino acids long. DNA of the CDR3: TGTGCCAGCAGTTACAAGCTGCTGAGCTCCTACGAGCAGTACTTC. Its protein product is CASSYKLLSSYEQYF.

The chain has TRBV5-4 and TRBJ2-3, with 9 bases fitting TRBD1. Germline-derived CDR1 and CDR2 are SGHNT and YYREEE (reference sequence). The CDR3 is 15 residues long. V gave up 2 bases and J gave up 8 bases; unmatched junction bases: 9. The CDR3 DNA is TGTGCCAGCAGCTTATGGGGGACAGGGTCAGTTACGCAGTATTTT. Translation: CASSLWGTGSVTQYF.

The rearrangement links TRBV21-1 to TRBJ2-3; TRBD1, the table's D call, was not compared with the DNA. TRBV21-1 is a known pseudogene. This CDR3 spans 14 amino acids. The CDR3 DNA is TGTGCCAGCAGCAAAAGGGGGACAAGGGATACGCAGTATTTT. This codes for CASSKRGTRDTQYF.

The CDR3 protein is CATSSSAGGPAEQFF. Here the CDR3 DNA reads TGTGCCACCAGCAGTTCGGCGGGAGGGCCGGCTGAGCAGTTCTTC. The chain combines TRBV15 with TRBJ2-1; 9 bases align to TRBD2. CDR3 length equals 15 residues. The V and J ends lost 3 bases and 9 bases, in that order; junction bases with no gene match: 9. Germline CDR1 and CDR2: LNHNV and YYDKDF (reference sequence).

The gene calls are TRBV28 and TRBJ2-7; D gene unclear. This CDR3 contains 12 residues. V lost 3 bases to trimming and J lost 7 bases, with 10 bases between them. Germline CDR1 reads MDHEN; CDR2 reads SYDVKM. The CDR3 loop is CASSFGVPEQYF. Written as DNA, the CDR3 is TGTGCCAGCAGTTTCGGAGTCCCAGAGCAGTACTTC.

This clone was observed once. The junction does not match germline at one end; this may be a read error. The gene calls are TRBV30 and TRBJ1-2; no firm D call. The CDR3 consists of 9 residues. Germline CDR1 GTSNPN, CDR2 SVGIG (reference sequence). The CDR3 sequence is CAWSSGGPF. The CDR3 DNA reads as TGTGCCTGGAGTTCAGGAGGGCCCTTC.

The chain recombines TRBV12-3 or TRBV12-4 with TRBJ1-5, with a tentative D call TRBD1 (5 bases). CDR3 length: 12 residues. Trimming took 6 bases from V and 6 from J, leaving 9 bases between them. DNA for the CDR3: TGTGCCAGCAGACTAACAGGTCAGCCCCAGCATTTT. The encoded protein is CASRLTGQPQHF.

The J gene is TRBJ2-7, the V gene TRBV29-1, with D possibly matching TRBD1 (6 bases). The length of the CDR3 is 12 residues. From germline, CDR1 is SQVTM and CDR2 ANQGSEA. V lost 6 bases and J 4 bases, leaving 13 bases between the germline ends. The chain's CDR3 is CSVGAASYEQYF. The CDR3 bases are TGCAGCGTGGGGGCCGCTTCGTACGAGCAGTACTTC.

V is TRBV6-5 and J is TRBJ2-1; TRBD2 is a possible D gene (6 bases). The CDR3 is made up of 14 amino acids. Germline CDR1 and CDR2: MNHEY and SVGAGI. The V and J ends lost 6 bases and 9 bases respectively, with 18 bases between them. The CDR3 here is CASSPNPLASEQFF. The CDR3 nucleotides read TGTGCCAGCAGCCCAAATCCACTAGCAAGTGAGCAGTTCTTC.

The chain employs TRBV4-2 and TRBJ1-3; possible D gene TRBD1, 6 bases. This CDR3 is 16 amino acids long. With 1 base removed from V and 4 bases from J, the gap between germline ends came to 14 bases. Germline CDR1 reads LGHNA; CDR2 reads YNFKEQ. The CDR3 bases are TGTGCCAGCAGCCAAGGGTTCACAGGGCCGGGAAACACCATATATTTT. Protein sequence: CASSQGFTGPGNTIYF.

A remark on this clone: The same CDR3 can be traced to other DNA sequences in this sample. The CDR3 region is CASSETGGYGYTF. The DNA of the CDR3 is TGTGCCAGCAGTGAAACAGGGGGCTATGGCTACACCTTC. The chain combines TRBV25-1 with TRBJ1-2; 8 positions agree with TRBD1. The CDR3 spans 13 residues. V was clipped by 2 bases and J by 4 bases; unmatched bases: 0. Germline V lookup: CDR1 MGHDK, CDR2 SYGVNS.